Listed below are T cell receptor beta chains from one sample, sequenced in a study of T-cell memory formation after mild COVID-19. One entry per CDR3 protein, called by TCRdb with MiXCR from the 5' RACE reads. The sample yields under 250,000 distinct CDR3 sequences, approximately 9% seen once. Sequenced: PBMCs or a T cell subset sorted from them (not recorded which). These receptors all come from a man in his late teens or twenties who had mild COVID-19 (a few samples of this study predate the infection). Cell type and time point are not known. Each CDR3 is given without its conserved first and last residue. Clone size is stated in some rows and not others, as once, few, many or a class when expanded.

TRBJ1-2 TRBV6-5 11 - ASTPRLNYGYT
TRBJ2-3 TRBV10-3 13 - AISVRGLPGDTQY
TRBJ2-6 TRBV20-1 13 - SARAGGPGANVLT
TRBJ1-2 TRBV7-2 13 - ASSPRTGDTYGYT
TRBJ1-2 TRBV29-1 9 few SVEDQDLYT
TRBJ1-5 TRBV6-2/TRBV6-3 10 few ASSYGPSPQH
TRBJ1-2 TRBV5-1 13 - ASSRGGGDLGGYT
TRBJ2-2 TRBV7-9 14 few ASSLIGRTNTGELF
TRBJ1-2 TRBV20-1 12 few SAGQGGANYGYT
TRBJ2-2 TRBV12-3/TRBV12-4 13 - ASSGRGANPGELF
TRBJ2-7 TRBV7-2 12 few ASSVRDRGGEQY
TRBJ1-4 TRBV5-1 12 few ASSLGRGAEKLF
TRBJ1-3 TRBV29-1 11 few SVEAGVGNTIY
TRBJ1-5 TRBV24-1 13 few ATSGALDGNQPQH
TRBJ1-6 TRBV7-2 13 - ASSLVAGIDSPLH
TRBJ1-1 TRBV4-3 11 few ASASTGRTEAF
TRBJ2-1 TRBV9 13 many ASSVAGGGYNEQF
TRBJ2-5 TRBV12-3/TRBV12-4 14 - ASSLQTLGGQETQY
TRBJ2-2 TRBV7-2 14 - ASSLGGQGVTGELF
TRBJ2-3 TRBV4-3 16 many ASSQAPGGRGNTDTQY
TRBJ2-3 TRBV7-2 10 many ASSLYTDTQY
TRBJ1-1 TRBV6-5 11 - ASSYNRASEAF
TRBJ2-1 TRBV20-1 11 - SAPRAGDNEQF
TRBJ2-1 TRBV6-6 13 - ASRTDRGVSDEQF
TRBJ2-1 TRBV4-1 15 many ASSPLHLREGSDEQF
TRBJ2-1 TRBV7-3 13 - ASSPRGGTLNEQF
TRBJ1-4 TRBV7-2 12 few ASSLGGLYEKLF
TRBJ1-5 TRBV15 13 - ATSRDSVRSQPQH
TRBJ2-5 TRBV7-8 14 - ASTPQGQAFQETQY
TRBJ2-7 TRBV5-4 14 many ASSLDSARAGAEQY
TRBJ2-7 TRBV5-5 10 - ASSLPPGEQY
TRBJ2-1 TRBV20-1 11 few SAINNGVNEQF
TRBJ1-1 TRBV4-2 13 few ASSQDQALGVEAF
TRBJ1-1 TRBV4-1 10 - ASSQADSEAF
TRBJ1-2 TRBV7-2 13 few ASSLALLSNYGYT
TRBJ2-4 TRBV10-2 11 few ASGQGAKNIQY
TRBJ1-1 TRBV5-1 14 many ASSSGGGEGGTEAF